Below, one T cell receptor (beta chain) is given with its context. The antigen this receptor binds is unknown. It has no much larger one-base neighbor in the sample; base qualities were not kept. The donors were healthy, HIV-negative adults with no recently reported acute infections or vaccinations. Every donor was a Caucasian adult living in Nashville, Tennessee, USA. Magnetic negative selection was used to enrich CD4+ T cells, after which naive cells were positively selected on CD45RA and the negative fraction became the memory subset. After blood collection by leukapheresis, PBMCs were isolated using Ficoll-Histopaque density gradient centrifugation and then cryopreserved in the vapor phase of liquid nitrogen. Analytical flow cytometry was used to check the purity and quantity of each magnetically sorted T cell population. Each sorted fraction had its genomic DNA isolated and then quantified by UV absorbance on a Nanodrop 2000c.

This sample stems from a study of shared clonotypes between healthy human individuals (dated by TCRdb to the early 2020s). Notes on the research overall: A few men and a couple of women, aged 18 to 49 years, made up the cohort. Blood TCR repertoires of roughly five healthy adults were deeply sequenced to estimate repertoire size and the extent of clonotype sharing between individuals. Different laboratories and diverse techniques were used to prepare libraries and sequence TCR repertoires, to increase sequencing depth and limit assay-specific biases. Each donor's leukapheresis produced roughly between about 0.8 and 8.9 billion PBMCs. Per donor, three plates each were used for CD4 naive and CD4 memory, two for CD8 naive, and one for CD8 memory. Overall study results and their limits: When a handful of donors were compared, the shared fraction of clonotypes was about 5% for naive CD4, approximately 3.5% for naive CD8, roughly 2.5% for memory CD4, and 0.35% to 0.5% for memory CD8. Pairwise subsampling indicated that sequencing depth was expected to affect the degree of clonotype sharing among donors. Because the study included a small number of donors, the genetic and exposure-history diversity represented was limited. Estimated clonotype richness was generally larger for naive than for memory subsets. Sampling was limited to blood, and TCR repertoires in tissue likely differ from TCR repertoires in blood. Compared with non-shared clonotypes, clonotypes shared by all four sorted-subset donors had higher generation probabilities. Rarefaction of sorted-subset datasets indicated incomplete sequencing despite the large sequencing depth.

The CDR3 has 16 amino acids, counting the end cysteine and phenylalanine. The DNA shown is the 48-base CDR3, in frame from base 1. V is cut by 4 bases and J by 8 bases, and the space between the germline ends is 21 bases. The germline V gene (reference sequence) gives CDR1 as LNHDA and CDR2 as SQIVND. Using the deep immunoSEQ assay, multiplex PCR amplified TCR CDR3 regions from genomic DNA. Genomic DNA extracted from each cell subset was distributed evenly over all wells of several immunoSEQ 96-well plates, and each plate served as one replicate. For sorted subsets, roughly 200 ng of genomic DNA, equivalent to 25,000 to 35,000 T cell genomes, went into each replicate PCR. Purified libraries were quantified with a Qubit 3.0 fluorometer, sized on a Bioanalyzer 2100, and re-quantified with the KAPA Library Quantification kit. A separate single-read 150-cycle Illumina NextSeq 550 flow cell was used to sequence each immunoSEQ 96-well plate. The source study handled its data this way. The immunoSEQ output contained only junctional sequences without quality scores, so filtering could not match that applied to full-length reads. To assign V/J genes and CDR3, sequences were annotated against IMGT germline references using PyIR, a Python wrapper for IgBLAST v1.9. Reads were removed for weak V/J assignments (E-value above 1e-6), missing CDR3, stop codons, out-of-frame junctions, or ambiguous translated residues. A V3J clonotype was defined by an identical inferred V gene, J gene, and CDR3 amino acid sequence. Percentage overlap between repertoires was computed as shared unique clonotypes divided by the size of the smaller repertoire. Repertoire richness was assessed with RTK rarefaction, the Chao1 estimator, and Recon v2.1 estimates of unobserved clonotypes. Generation probabilities were computed with OLGA for all TCRbeta clonotypes obtained by the gDNA method from a few donors. As stored in TCRdb, this immuneACCESS dataset retains in-frame rearrangements with V and J assigned. A fraction of the clones does not appear; measured against another copy, unresolved V genes explain less than half of the discrepancy, and the remainder lacks a known reason. From that table come the V and J calls and clone size; the DNA was used to work out D and trimming. This sample comprises about 1 million clones, 60% to 80% of them detected only once. The ten largest make up approximately 1.5% of the sample.

The rearrangement joined TRBV19 to TRBJ2-1; a weak D assignment points to TRBD1 (6 bases agree). This receptor was taken from a man aged 18-30 years in good health. Sequenced material: memory CD4+ T cells sorted from blood. What the cell subset or site label conveys for this sample: CD45RA-negative fraction. Here the CDR3 is given as CASSTQTGYHLYEQFF. The bases are TGTGCCAGTAGTACCCAGACAGGATACCACCTCTATGAGCAGTTCTTC.